This T cell receptor beta chain was identified during a study of PD-L1 blockade in urothelial cancer. Some clones are missing from TCRdb's copy, which holds only in-frame ones; the method was immunoSEQ multiplex PCR. The sample includes 20,000 to 30,000 clones, approximately 88% of them seen just once. Germline V gives CDR1 GTSNPN, CDR2 SVGIG (reference sequence). Trimming stripped 2 bases from V and 1 base from J, with 5 bases between. The CDR3 consists of 12 residues. J is TRBJ1-2 and V is TRBV30; the D is unclear. The sample here was PBMCs, taken around atezolizumab (anti-PD-L1) treatment. This sequence originates from a man between 65 and 80 years old with urothelial cancer. CDR3 sequence (DNA): TGTGCCTGGAGTCTAATTAACTATGGCTACACCTTC. Its translation: CAWSLINYGYTF.